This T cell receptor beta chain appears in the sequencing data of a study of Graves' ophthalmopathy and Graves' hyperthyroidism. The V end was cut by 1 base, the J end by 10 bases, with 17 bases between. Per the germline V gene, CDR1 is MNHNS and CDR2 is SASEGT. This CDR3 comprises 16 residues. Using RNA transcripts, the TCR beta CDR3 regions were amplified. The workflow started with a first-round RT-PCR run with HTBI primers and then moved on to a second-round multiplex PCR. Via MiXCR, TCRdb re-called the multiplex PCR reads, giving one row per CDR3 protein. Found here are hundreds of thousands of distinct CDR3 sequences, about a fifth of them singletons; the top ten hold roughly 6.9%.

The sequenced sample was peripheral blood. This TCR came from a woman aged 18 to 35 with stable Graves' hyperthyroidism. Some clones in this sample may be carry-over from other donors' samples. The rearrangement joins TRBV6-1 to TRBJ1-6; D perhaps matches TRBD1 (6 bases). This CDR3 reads CASSEDRDRLRSPLHF. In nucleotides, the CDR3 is TGTGCCAGCAGTGAAGACAGAGACAGGTTACGGTCACCCCTCCACTTT.